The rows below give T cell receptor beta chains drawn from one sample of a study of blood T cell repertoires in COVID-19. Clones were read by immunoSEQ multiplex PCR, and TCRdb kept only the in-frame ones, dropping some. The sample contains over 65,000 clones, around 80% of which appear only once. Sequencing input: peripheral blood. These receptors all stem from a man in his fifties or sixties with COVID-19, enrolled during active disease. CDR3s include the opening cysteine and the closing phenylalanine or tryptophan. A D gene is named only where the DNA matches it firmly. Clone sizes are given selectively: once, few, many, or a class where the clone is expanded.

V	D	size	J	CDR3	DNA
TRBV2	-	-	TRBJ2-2	CASMARGRAAGELFF	TGTGCCAGCATGGCCCGAGGCAGGGCAGCCGGGGAGCTGTTTTTT
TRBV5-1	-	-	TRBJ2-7	CASSLDGSYEQYF	TGCGCCAGCAGCTTGGACGGCTCCTACGAGCAGTACTTC
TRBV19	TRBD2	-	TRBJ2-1	CASSQGLAGARQFF	TGTGCCAGTAGTCAGGGACTAGCGGGAGCACGGCAGTTCTTC
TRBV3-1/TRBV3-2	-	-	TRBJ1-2	CASSQAGGNYGYTF	TGTGCCAGCAGCCAGGCCGGAGGCAACTATGGCTACACCTTC
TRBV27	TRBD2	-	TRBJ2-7	CASRGAGLYEQYF	TGTGCCAGCAGAGGAGCGGGACTATACGAGCAGTACTTC
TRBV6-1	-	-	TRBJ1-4	CASSEPRRGTNEKLFF	TGTGCCAGCAGTGAACCCCGGCGGGGCACTAATGAAAAACTGTTTTTT
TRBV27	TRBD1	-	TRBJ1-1	CASSLGQGRFAFF	TGTGCCAGCAGTTTAGGACAGGGTCGTTTCGCTTTCTTT
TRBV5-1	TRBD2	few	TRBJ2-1	CASSLGLAGGPHEQFF	TGCGCCAGCAGCTTGGGACTAGCGGGAGGGCCCCATGAGCAGTTCTTC
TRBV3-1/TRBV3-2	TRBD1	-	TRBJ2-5	CASSSPGQGRETQYF	TGTGCCAGCAGCTCTCCGGGACAGGGAAGAGAGACCCAGTACTTC
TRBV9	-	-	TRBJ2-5	CASSVQPGGTQYF	TGTGCCAGCAGCGTACAGCCCGGGGGGACCCAGTACTTC
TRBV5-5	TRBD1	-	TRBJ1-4	CASSARYETGITAHEKLFF	TGTGCCAGCAGCGCGCGGTACGAGACAGGGATAACGGCGCATGAAAAACTGTTTTTT
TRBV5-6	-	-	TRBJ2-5	CASRPAQGETQYF	TGTGCCAGCAGGCCCGCCCAGGGGGAGACCCAGTACTTC
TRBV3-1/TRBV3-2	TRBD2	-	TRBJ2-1	CASSQGGLAGGNEQFF	TGTGCCAGCAGCCAAGGGGGACTAGCGGGAGGGAATGAGCAGTTCTTC
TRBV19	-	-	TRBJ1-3	CASQVSIGNTIYF	TGTGCCAGTCAGGTTTCTATTGGAAACACCATATATTTT
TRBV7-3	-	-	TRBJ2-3	CASSHSLGGLEYF	TGTGCCAGCAGCCACAGCCTAGGGGGTCTGGAGTATTTT
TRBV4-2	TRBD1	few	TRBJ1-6	CASSQVPGQLNSPLHF	TGTGCCAGCAGCCAAGTACCGGGACAGCTAAATTCACCCCTCCACTTT
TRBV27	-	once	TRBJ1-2	CASSLDRRYGYTF	TGTGCCAGCAGTTTAGACAGACGCTATGGCTACACCTTC
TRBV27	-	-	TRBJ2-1	CASSLQGGHEQFF	TGTGCCAGCAGTCTCCAAGGAGGTCATGAGCAGTTCTTC
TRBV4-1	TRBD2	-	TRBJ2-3	CACSIGGGNTDTQYF	TGCGCCTGCAGTATTGGCGGGGGGAACACAGATACGCAGTATTTT
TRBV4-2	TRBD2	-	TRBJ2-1	CASSQVVSGRVGHNEQFF	TGTGCCAGCAGCCAAGTGGTTAGCGGGAGGGTTGGACACAATGAGCAGTTCTTC
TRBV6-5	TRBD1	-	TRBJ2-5	CASSTGVGETQYF	TGTGCCAGCAGTACAGGGGTGGGAGAGACCCAGTACTTC
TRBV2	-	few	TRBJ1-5	CASSQTGDNQPQHF	TGTGCCAGCAGTCAGACAGGAGACAATCAGCCCCAGCATTTT
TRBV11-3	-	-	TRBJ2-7	CASSLDQGGVINYEQYF	TGTGCCAGCAGCTTAGATCAGGGAGGAGTTATCAACTACGAGCAGTACTTC
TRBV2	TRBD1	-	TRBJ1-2	CASRSGSGGVIYGYTF	TGTGCCAGCAGGTCGGGATCAGGGGGCGTTATTTATGGCTACACCTTC
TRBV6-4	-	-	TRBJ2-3	CASSVEGTDTQYF	TGTGCCAGCAGTGTAGAGGGTACAGATACGCAGTATTTT
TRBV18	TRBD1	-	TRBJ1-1	CASSTGQDVIPFF	TGTGCCAGCTCAACCGGACAGGATGTAATACCTTTCTTT
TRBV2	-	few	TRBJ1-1	CASQGFDTEAFF	TGTGCCAGCCAGGGCTTCGACACTGAAGCTTTCTTT
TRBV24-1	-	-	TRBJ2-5	CATSGTHGETQYF	TGTGCCACCAGTGGGACTCACGGGGAGACCCAGTACTTC
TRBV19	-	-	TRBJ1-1	CASSIEGNRLNTEAFF	TGTGCCAGTAGTATAGAGGGGAACAGGCTCAACACTGAAGCTTTCTTT
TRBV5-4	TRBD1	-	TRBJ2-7	CASSLLKVAGGLGEQYF	TGTGCCAGCAGCTTGTTAAAGGTGGCAGGGGGCCTCGGAGAGCAGTACTTC
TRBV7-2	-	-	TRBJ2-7	CASSPDSQGSYEQYF	TGTGCCAGCAGCCCTGACTCCCAAGGCTCCTACGAGCAGTACTTC
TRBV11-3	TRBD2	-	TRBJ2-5	CASSASILAAAGETQYF	TGTGCCAGCAGCGCCTCTATACTAGCGGCAGCGGGGGAGACCCAGTACTTC
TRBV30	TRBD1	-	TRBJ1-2	CAWSVIVGTGIMNGYTF	TGTGCCTGGAGTGTAATAGTAGGGACAGGGATTATGAATGGCTACACCTTC
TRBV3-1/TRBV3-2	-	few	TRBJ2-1	CASSPRAQRGEQFF	TGTGCCAGCAGCCCCAGGGCCCAACGAGGTGAGCAGTTCTTC
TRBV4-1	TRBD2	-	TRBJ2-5	CASSHPAGGRETQYF	TGCGCCAGCAGCCACCCGGCGGGGGGTAGAGAGACCCAGTACTTC
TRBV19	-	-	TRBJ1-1	CASSHDLEAFF	TGTGCCAGTAGTCATGACCTGGAGGCTTTCTTT
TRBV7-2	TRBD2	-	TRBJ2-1	CASSLSGSSSYNEQFF	TGTGCCAGCAGCTTGAGCGGGAGTAGCTCCTACAATGAGCAGTTCTTC
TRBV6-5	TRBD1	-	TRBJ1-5	CASSWTGTQPQHF	TGTGCCAGCAGTTGGACAGGGACCCAGCCCCAGCATTTT
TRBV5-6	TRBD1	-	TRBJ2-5	CASSQLPGQGAVQYF	TGTGCCAGCAGCCAACTCCCGGGACAGGGGGCCGTCCAGTACTTC
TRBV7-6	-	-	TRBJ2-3	CASSLGWGRTDTQYF	TGTGCCAGCAGCTTAGGCTGGGGGCGGACAGATACGCAGTATTTT
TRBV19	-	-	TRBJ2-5	CASRPRGGETQYF	TGTGCCAGCCGTCCTCGGGGAGGAGAGACCCAGTACTTC
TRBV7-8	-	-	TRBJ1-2	CASSLEGLEGYGYTF	TGTGCCAGCAGCCTAGAGGGGTTGGAGGGCTATGGCTACACCTTC
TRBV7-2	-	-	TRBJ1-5	CASSLTTAFRQPQHF	TGTGCCAGCAGCTTGACGACAGCCTTTAGGCAGCCCCAGCATTTT